This entry concerns a single T cell receptor (beta chain). The germline gives CDR1 LNHDA, CDR2 SQIVND (reference sequence). V lost 7 bases, J lost 4 bases, and 16 bases lay in between. The CDR3 spans 14 residues. The data were taken from a study of blood T cell repertoires in COVID-19. Clones were read by immunoSEQ multiplex PCR, and TCRdb kept only the in-frame ones, dropping some. The table shows 160,000 or so clones, with 85% to 90% occurring only once. This sequence joins TRBV19 and TRBJ1-1; tentatively, D is TRBD1 (6 bases). The sample comprised peripheral blood. The receptor was isolated from a woman in her thirties or forties with acute or convalescent COVID-19. CDR3 DNA: TGTGCCAGTACCAAACAGGGCAGAGGCACTGAAGCTTTCTTT. It encodes CASTKQGRGTEAFF.